The 18 T cell receptor beta chains listed next were all sequenced from one sample in a study of T cells in Graves' hyperthyroidism and ophthalmopathy. Researchers amplified the TCR beta CDR3 regions from RNA transcripts. Primed by the HTBI set, a first-round RT-PCR was run on the TCR CDR3. MiXCR, applied by TCRdb to the multiplex PCR reads, yields one record per CDR3 protein. The sample comprises hundreds of thousands of distinct CDR3 sequences, about 14% of which are singletons, and roughly an eighth rests with the top ten. Source material: blood. The receptors shown here come from a woman aged 50 to 60 with Graves' ophthalmopathy.

The gene calls are TRBV20-1 and TRBJ2-3; 8 positions agree with TRBD2. The CDR3 sequence is 14 residues long. Germline CDR1 reads DFQATT; CDR2 reads SNEGSKA (reference sequence). The junction had 7 bases not matched to a gene; V was cut back by 3 bases and J by 5 bases. The CDR3 is CSASTSGLVDTQYF. The DNA for the CDR3 is TGCAGTGCTAGTACTAGCGGACTGGTAGATACGCAGTATTTT.

This clonotype was recorded at least ten times. V is TRBV18 and J is TRBJ2-3; D is ambiguous. V lost 3 bases and J 2 bases, leaving 9 bases between the germline ends. The germline V gene encodes CDR1 KGHSH and CDR2 LQKENI. The CDR3 is made up of 14 amino acids. The CDR3 DNA follows: TGTGCCAGCTCACCCCCTAATCCCACAGATACGCAGTATTTT. This encodes CASSPPNPTDTQYF.

A few counts support this clonotype. The chain has TRBV9 and TRBJ2-1; D remains ambiguous. The V gene lost 2 bases and the J gene lost 0 bases, with 15 bases spanning the gap. Germline V gives CDR1 SGDLS, CDR2 YYNGEE. The CDR3 has 17 amino acids. The CDR3 loop is CASSVSRTASSYNEQFF. In DNA form, the CDR3 reads TGTGCCAGCAGCGTTTCTCGGACGGCGAGCTCCTACAATGAGCAGTTCTTC.

This clonotype was detected ten times or more. J is TRBJ2-7 and V is TRBV5-1; D gene ambiguous. Germline V gene lookup returns CDR1 SGHRS and CDR2 YFSETQ. The CDR3 loop spans 15 amino acids. V lost 2 bases to trimming and J lost 2 bases, with 14 bases between them. The CDR3 DNA is TGCGCCAGCAGCTTTAATTTCATGGAAACCTACGAGCAGTACTTC. It codes for CASSFNFMETYEQYF.

This clonotype was detected many times. The chain employs TRBV20-1 and TRBJ2-1, with TRBD2 matching over 9 bases. J lost 5 bases, V lost 5 bases, and 10 bases had no gene match. From germline, CDR1 is DFQATT and CDR2 SNEGSKA (reference sequence). The CDR3 extends over 15 amino acids. DNA of the CDR3: TGCAGTGCTGGGGATAGCGGGAGTGGGCACAATGAGCAGTTCTTC. The encoded protein is CSAGDSGSGHNEQFF.

The chain recombines TRBV5-1 with TRBJ2-5; 9 positions match TRBD1. The trim removed 0 bases at V and 5 bases at J, leaving 5 bases unmatched. This CDR3 contains 15 residues. Germline V gene data show CDR1 as SGHRS and CDR2 as YFSETQ. CDR3 in DNA: TGCGCCAGCAGCTTGGGTGGGACAGGGCACGAGACCCAGTACTTC. This encodes CASSLGGTGHETQYF.

This clonotype was observed many times. The CDR3 nucleotides read TGTGCCACCAGTGATTTCCGGCGGGGAACCTCCTACAATGAGCAGTTCTTC. This codes for CATSDFRRGTSYNEQFF. The V call is TRBV24-1, the J call TRBJ2-1; D perhaps matches TRBD2 (6 bases). Trimming stripped 1 base from V and 0 bases from J, with 12 bases between. The germline V gene encodes CDR1 KGHDR and CDR2 SFDVKD. The CDR3 is made up of 17 amino acids.

In this sample, this clonotype turned up a few times. The chain is built from TRBV9 and TRBJ2-2, with 8 bases aligning to TRBD2. CDR3 length: 20 residues. Germline CDR1 SGDLS, CDR2 YYNGEE. Unmatched junction bases numbered 22, after V lost 5 bases and J lost 4 bases. In DNA, the CDR3 is TGTGCCAGCAGTTCCTATGTCACCGGGACTAGTTACGGTCGCACCGGGGAGCTGTTTTTT. This sequence encodes CASSSYVTGTSYGRTGELFF.

In its sample, this clonotype was seen many times. This rearrangement joins TRBV29-1 to TRBJ1-1, with 7 bases fitting TRBD1. The germline V gene has CDR1 SQVTM and CDR2 ANQGSEA. J gave up 1 base and V 4 bases, and 3 bases lay outside the gene matches. This CDR3 spans 13 amino acids. The CDR3 loop reads CSVVHRGNTEAFF. CDR3 DNA sequence: TGCAGCGTTGTCCACAGGGGGAACACTGAAGCTTTCTTT.

Only a few counts were recorded for this clonotype. The chain uses TRBV28 and TRBJ1-3; D perhaps matches TRBD1 (6 bases). Per the germline V gene, CDR1 is MDHEN and CDR2 is SYDVKM. CDR3 length: 20 residues. V was clipped by 6 bases and J by 0 bases, with 27 bases between them. The CDR3 is CASSLPPTGPTDISGNTIYF. CDR3 DNA sequence: TGTGCCAGCAGCTTACCCCCGACAGGCCCCACCGATATCTCTGGAAACACCATATATTTT.

Turning to this clonotype: One end of the junction is discordant with germline, which a read error may explain. V gene TRBV9 combines with J gene TRBJ2-1; TRBD2 agrees at 9 bases. The CDR3 contains 15 residues. Germline CDR1 is SGDLS and CDR2 is YYNGEE. The CDR3 here is CASSVLAGASNERFF. CDR3 coding DNA: TGTGCCAGCAGCGTATTAGCGGGAGCCAGCAATGAGCGGTTCTTC. Full variable domain (remainder filled in from reference TRBV9 and TRBJ2-1): DSGVTQTPKHLITATGQRVTLRCSPRSGDLSVYWYQQSLDQGLQFLIQYYNGEERAKGNILERFSAQQFPDLHSELNLSSLELGDSALYFCASSVLAGASNERFFGPGTRLTVL.

This clonotype was seen ten or more times. This chain connects TRBV5-1 to TRBJ2-2; the D is unclear. Trimming shortened V by 2 bases and J by 5 bases, and 7 bases separated the two germline ends. Germline lookup yields CDR1 SGHRS and CDR2 YFSETQ. The CDR3 has 13 amino acids. CDR3 loop: CASSFYTTGELFF. In DNA, the CDR3 is TGCGCCAGCAGCTTTTACACAACCGGGGAGCTGTTTTTT.

This clonotype was recorded many times. The chain is built from TRBV28 and TRBJ1-2; 10 bases agree with TRBD1. CDR3 length: 12 amino acids. Unmatched junction bases numbered 5, after V lost 9 bases and J lost 7 bases. Germline loops: CDR1 MDHEN, CDR2 SYDVKM. The CDR3 loop is CASWDRGSGYTF. DNA for the CDR3: TGTGCCAGTTGGGACAGGGGAAGTGGCTACACCTTC.

This clonotype came up a few times. The chain recombines TRBV5-6 with TRBJ1-3, with TRBD1 as a possible D gene (5 bases). This CDR3 spans 19 amino acids. The ends were cut back, 0 bases at V and 1 base at J, with 20 bases in the middle. CDR1 is SGHDT and CDR2 is YYEEEE in the germline V gene. The CDR3 region has the DNA TGTGCCAGCAGCTTGGCCATTCGGGGCAGCACCGGGTCTGGAAACACCATATATTTT. Its translation: CASSLAIRGSTGSGNTIYF. The complete variable domain, with remaining parts taken from reference TRBV5-6 and TRBJ1-3, reads DAGVTQSPTHLIKTRGQQVTLRCSPKSGHDTVSWYQQALGQGPQFIFQYYEEEERQRGNFPDRFSGHQFPNYSSELNVNALLLGDSALYLCASSLAIRGSTGSGNTIYFGEGSWLTVV.

This chain joins TRBV3-1 and TRBJ2-7, with 10 bases aligning to TRBD2. This CDR3 has 16 amino acids. J gave up 1 base and V 3 bases, and 6 bases lay outside the gene matches. From germline, CDR1 is LGHDT and CDR2 YNNKEL (reference sequence). This CDR3 is CASSQLAGEVSYEQYF. CDR3 in DNA: TGTGCCAGCAGCCAGCTAGCGGGAGAGGTTTCCTACGAGCAGTACTTC.

This clonotype was detected many times. The gene calls are TRBV20-1 and TRBJ2-1; 11 bases match TRBD2. The V gene end was trimmed by 4 bases and the J gene end by 6 bases; junction bases not matched to a gene: 2. Germline V lookup: CDR1 DFQATT, CDR2 SNEGSKA (reference sequence). The CDR3 loop spans 13 amino acids. Here the CDR3 DNA reads TGCAGTGCTACACTAGCGGGAGCCAATGAGCAGTTCTTC. Its translation: CSATLAGANEQFF.

This chain links TRBV4-1 with TRBJ1-2; D gene uncertain. The V end was cut by 6 bases, the J end by 4 bases, with 12 bases between. Germline CDR1 reads MGHRA; CDR2 reads YSYEKL. The CDR3 is made up of 13 amino acids. CDR3 residues: CASSHLTSYGYTF. The CDR3 DNA follows: TGCGCCAGCAGTCATCTTACATCCTATGGCTACACCTTC.

The J gene is TRBJ1-2, the V gene TRBV29-1; no definite D call. Trimming pared 7 bases from V and 4 bases from J, leaving 10 bases between. Germline CDR1 SQVTM, CDR2 ANQGSEA. This CDR3 region has 11 residues. DNA of the CDR3: TGCAGCGCCGGCCACAGCTATGGCTACACCTTC. Protein product: CSAGHSYGYTF.